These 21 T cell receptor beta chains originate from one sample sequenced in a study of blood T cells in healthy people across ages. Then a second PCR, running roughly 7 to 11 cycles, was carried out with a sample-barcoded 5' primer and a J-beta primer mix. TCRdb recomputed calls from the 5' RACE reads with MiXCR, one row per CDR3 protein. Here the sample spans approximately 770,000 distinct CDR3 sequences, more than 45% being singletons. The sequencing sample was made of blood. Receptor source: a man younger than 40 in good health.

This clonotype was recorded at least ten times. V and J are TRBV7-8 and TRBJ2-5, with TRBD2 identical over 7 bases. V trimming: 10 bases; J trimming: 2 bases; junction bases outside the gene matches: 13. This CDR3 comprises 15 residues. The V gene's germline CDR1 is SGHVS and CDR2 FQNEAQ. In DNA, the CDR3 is TGTGCCACAGCCCTACTGGGGGGGATTCAAGAGACCCAGTACTTC. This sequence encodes CATALLGGIQETQYF.

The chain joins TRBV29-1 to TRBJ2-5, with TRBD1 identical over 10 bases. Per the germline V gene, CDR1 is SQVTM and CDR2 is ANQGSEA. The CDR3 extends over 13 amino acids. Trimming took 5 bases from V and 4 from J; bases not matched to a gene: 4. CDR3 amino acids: CSVTGQGGETQYF. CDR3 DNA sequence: TGCAGCGTTACTGGACAGGGGGGAGAGACCCAGTACTTC.

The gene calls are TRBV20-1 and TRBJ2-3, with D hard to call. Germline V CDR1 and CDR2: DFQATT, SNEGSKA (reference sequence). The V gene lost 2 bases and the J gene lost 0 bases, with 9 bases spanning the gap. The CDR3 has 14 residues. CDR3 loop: CSARQGSSTDTQYF. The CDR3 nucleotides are TGCAGTGCTAGACAAGGGTCCAGCACAGATACGCAGTATTTT.

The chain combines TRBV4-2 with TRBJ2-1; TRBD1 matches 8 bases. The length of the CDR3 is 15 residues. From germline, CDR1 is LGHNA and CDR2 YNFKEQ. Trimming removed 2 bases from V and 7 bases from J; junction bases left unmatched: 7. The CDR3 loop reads CASSQWAGGSNEQFF. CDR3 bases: TGTGCCAGCAGCCAATGGGCAGGGGGCTCGAATGAGCAGTTCTTC.

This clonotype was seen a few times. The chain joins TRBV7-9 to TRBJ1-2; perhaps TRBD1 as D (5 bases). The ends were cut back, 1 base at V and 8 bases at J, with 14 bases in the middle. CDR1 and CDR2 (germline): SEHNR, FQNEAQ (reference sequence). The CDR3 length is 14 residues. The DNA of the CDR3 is TGTGCCAGCAGCTTAGGACCTGACAGTCCCGGCTACACCTTC. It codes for CASSLGPDSPGYTF.

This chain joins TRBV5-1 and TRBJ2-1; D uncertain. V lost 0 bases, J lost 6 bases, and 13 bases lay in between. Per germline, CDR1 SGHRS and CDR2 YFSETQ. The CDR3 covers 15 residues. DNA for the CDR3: TGCGCCAGCAGCTTGGACGGGTCCCCCATCAATGAGCAGTTCTTC. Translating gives CASSLDGSPINEQFF.

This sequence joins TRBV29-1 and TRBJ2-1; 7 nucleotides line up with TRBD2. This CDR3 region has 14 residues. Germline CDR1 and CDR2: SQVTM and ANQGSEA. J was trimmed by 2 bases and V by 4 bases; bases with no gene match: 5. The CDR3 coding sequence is TGCAGCGTTGTGGCTAGCGGCACCTACAATGAGCAGTTCTTC. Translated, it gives CSVVASGTYNEQFF.

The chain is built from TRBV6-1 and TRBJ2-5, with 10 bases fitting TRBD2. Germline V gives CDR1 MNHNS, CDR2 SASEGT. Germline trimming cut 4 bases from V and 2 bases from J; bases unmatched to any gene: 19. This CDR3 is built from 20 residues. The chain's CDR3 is CASSVLGLVAGGRRQETQYF. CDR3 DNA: TGTGCCAGCAGTGTATTAGGTCTTGTAGCGGGGGGCCGAAGACAAGAGACCCAGTACTTC.

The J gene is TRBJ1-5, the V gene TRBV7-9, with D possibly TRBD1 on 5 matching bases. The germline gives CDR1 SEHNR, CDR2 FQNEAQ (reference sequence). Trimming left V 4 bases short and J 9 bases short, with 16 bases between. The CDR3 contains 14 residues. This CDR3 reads CASSSRGSRAPQHF. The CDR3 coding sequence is TGTGCCAGCAGCTCGAGGGGCTCGAGGGCGCCCCAGCATTTT.

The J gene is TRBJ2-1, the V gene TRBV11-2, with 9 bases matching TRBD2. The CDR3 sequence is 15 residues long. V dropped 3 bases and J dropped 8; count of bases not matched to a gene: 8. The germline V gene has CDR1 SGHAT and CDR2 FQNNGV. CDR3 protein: CASSFSGSALDEQFF. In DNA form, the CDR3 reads TGTGCCAGCAGCTTTAGCGGGAGTGCGCTCGATGAGCAGTTCTTC.

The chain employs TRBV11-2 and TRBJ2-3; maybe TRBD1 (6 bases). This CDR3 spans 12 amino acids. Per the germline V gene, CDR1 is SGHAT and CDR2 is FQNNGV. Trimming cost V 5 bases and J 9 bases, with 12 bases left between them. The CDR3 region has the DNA TGTGCCAGCAGCAGGGGGACACCCACGCAGTATTTT. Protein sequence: CASSRGTPTQYF.

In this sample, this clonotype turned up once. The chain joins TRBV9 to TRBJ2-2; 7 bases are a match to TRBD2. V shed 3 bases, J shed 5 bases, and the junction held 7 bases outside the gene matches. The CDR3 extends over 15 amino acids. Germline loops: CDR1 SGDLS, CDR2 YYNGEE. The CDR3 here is CASSDLAGVTGELFF. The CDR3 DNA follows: TGTGCCAGCAGCGATTTGGCGGGAGTAACCGGGGAGCTGTTTTTT.

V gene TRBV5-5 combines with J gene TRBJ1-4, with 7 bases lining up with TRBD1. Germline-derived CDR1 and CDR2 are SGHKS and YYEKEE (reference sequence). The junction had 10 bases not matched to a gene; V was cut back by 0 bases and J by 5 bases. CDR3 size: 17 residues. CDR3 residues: CASSLAQTGTENEKLFF. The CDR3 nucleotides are TGTGCCAGCAGCTTGGCCCAGACCGGGACAGAAAATGAAAAACTGTTTTTT.

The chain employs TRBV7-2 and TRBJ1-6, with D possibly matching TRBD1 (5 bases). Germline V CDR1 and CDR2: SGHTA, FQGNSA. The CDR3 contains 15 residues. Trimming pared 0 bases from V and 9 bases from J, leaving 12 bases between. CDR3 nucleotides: TGTGCCAGCAGCTTAGCTGGGGGAGGGATTTCACCCCTCCACTTT. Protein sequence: CASSLAGGGISPLHF.

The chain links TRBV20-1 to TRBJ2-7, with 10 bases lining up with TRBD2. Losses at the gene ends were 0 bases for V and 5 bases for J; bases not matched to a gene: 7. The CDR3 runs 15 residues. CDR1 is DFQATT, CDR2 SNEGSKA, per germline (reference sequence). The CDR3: CSARDVTSGVNEQYF. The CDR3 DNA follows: TGCAGTGCTAGAGATGTTACTAGCGGGGTTAACGAGCAGTACTTC.

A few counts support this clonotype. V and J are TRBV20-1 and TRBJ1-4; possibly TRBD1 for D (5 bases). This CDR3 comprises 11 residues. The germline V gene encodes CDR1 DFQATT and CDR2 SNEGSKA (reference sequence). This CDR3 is CGGLSNEKLFF. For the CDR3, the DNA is TGCGGGGGGTTATCTAATGAAAAACTGTTTTTT.

The CDR3 reads CSAWETLEETQYF. The CDR3, as DNA: TGCAGTGCTTGGGAGACCCTCGAAGAGACCCAGTACTTC. The chain couples TRBV20-1 to TRBJ2-5, with D possibly being TRBD2 (5 bases). CDR1 and CDR2 from the germline V gene are DFQATT and SNEGSKA (reference sequence). V shed 5 bases and J shed 3 bases, with 13 bases lying between them. CDR3 length: 13 residues.

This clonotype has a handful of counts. The CDR3: CASSPPNAGEYGYTF. In nucleotides, the CDR3 is TGTGCCAGCTCACCACCGAACGCAGGAGAATATGGCTACACCTTC. The chain links TRBV18 to TRBJ1-2; D gene unclear. The V end was cut by 0 bases, the J end by 5 bases, with 13 bases between. CDR3 length equals 15 residues. CDR1 and CDR2 from the germline V gene are KGHSH and LQKENI.

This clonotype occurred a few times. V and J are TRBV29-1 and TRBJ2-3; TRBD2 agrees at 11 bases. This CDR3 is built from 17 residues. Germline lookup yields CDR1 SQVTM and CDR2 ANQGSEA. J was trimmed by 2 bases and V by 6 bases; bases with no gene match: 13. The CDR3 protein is CSVKNPVAGGVTDTQYF. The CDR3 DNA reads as TGCAGCGTGAAGAACCCGGTAGCGGGGGGGGTCACAGATACGCAGTATTTT.

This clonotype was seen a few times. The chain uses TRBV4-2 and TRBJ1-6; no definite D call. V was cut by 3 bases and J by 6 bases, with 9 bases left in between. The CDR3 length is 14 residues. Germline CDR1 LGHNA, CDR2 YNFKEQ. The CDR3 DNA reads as TGTGCCAGCAGCCATGAGAGGACTAATTCACCCCTCCACTTT. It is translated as CASSHERTNSPLHF.

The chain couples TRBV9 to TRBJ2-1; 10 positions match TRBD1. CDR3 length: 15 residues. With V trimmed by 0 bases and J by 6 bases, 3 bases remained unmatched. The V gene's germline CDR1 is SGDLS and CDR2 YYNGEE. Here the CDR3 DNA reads TGTGCCAGCAGCGTAGCCGGGACAGGGGTCAATGAGCAGTTCTTC. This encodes CASSVAGTGVNEQFF.